The clone carrying this TCR gamma chain turned up a few times. Its antigen is currently unknown. Given a far larger clone just one base away, this is likely a sequencing read error. Other nucleotide sequences from this sample produce the same CDR3. This specimen belongs to a study of γδ T cells in repeated Plasmodium falciparum infection. Study summary: Malian repertoires were sampled cross-sectionally without transmission and longitudinally through febrile malaria.

Vgamma9/Vdelta2+ and Vdelta2-negative gammadelta T cells were flow-sorted from PBMC for bulk sequencing. The germline V gene encodes CDR1 VTNTFY and CDR2 YDVSTARD (reference sequence). This CDR3 has 13 residues. Study conclusions and caveats: Many TCRgamma sequences overlapped between individuals in stable Vgamma9/Vdelta2+ repertoires.

TCRdb reran clone calling via CATT on the multiplex PCR reads. This sample has tens of thousands of gamma-chain clones, with about 3% found just once. The sequenced sample was gamma-delta T cells from blood. The V and J genes are TRGV3 and TRGJP2. The J gene, absent from TCRdb, was called here by matching the DNA to germline. This clonotype originated in a pool of human donors (malaria-infected and uninfected, not separated). The CDR3 protein is CATWDKWRWIKTF. In DNA form, the CDR3 reads TGCGCCACCTGGGACAAGTGGCGTTGGATCAAGACGTTT.